These 15 T cell receptor beta chains originate from one sample sequenced in a study of T cell repertoires in cytomegalovirus infection. Via MiXCR, TCRdb re-called the reads, giving one row per CDR3 protein. The data contain 200,000 to 300,000 distinct CDR3 sequences, about 12% of them singletons. The source material was PBMCs. The receptors come from a human donor in good health (CMV status not recorded). Some clones in this sample may be carry-over from other donors' samples.

There are a few counts of this clonotype. The rearrangement uses TRBV28 and TRBJ1-1; 10 nucleotides agree with TRBD1. CDR3 length: 16 amino acids. V lost 4 bases and J lost 4; bases outside the gene matches: 9. Germline CDR1 and CDR2: MDHEN and SYDVKM. In nucleotides, the CDR3 is TGTGCCAGCAGTTCCCCTCCGGGACAGGGGAGCACTGAAGCTTTCTTT. Its translation: CASSSPPGQGSTEAFF.

This sequence joins TRBV20-1 and TRBJ2-1; D is unclear. Trimming cost V 3 bases and J 7 bases, with 13 bases left between them. Germline lookup yields CDR1 DFQATT and CDR2 SNEGSKA (reference sequence). This CDR3 contains 13 residues. In nucleotides, the CDR3 is TGCAGTGCTAGGAGCCCCACCCTTAATGAGCAGTTCTTC. Translation: CSARSPTLNEQFF.

The chain employs TRBV20-1 and TRBJ1-4, with D possibly matching TRBD1 (6 bases). Deletions cut 5 bases from V and 3 bases from J, with 16 bases between. The CDR3 spans 15 residues. Per the germline V gene, CDR1 is DFQATT and CDR2 is SNEGSKA (reference sequence). CDR3 DNA sequence: TGCAGTGCTCGTCCCGGGGGCTGGGCTAATGAAAAACTGTTTTTT. Protein: CSARPGGWANEKLFF.

This clonotype was seen ten or more times. The J gene is TRBJ1-1, the V gene TRBV11-2, with D possibly matching TRBD1 (5 bases). The CDR3 is 15 residues long. Trimming pared 4 bases from V and 3 bases from J, leaving 15 bases between. Germline CDR1 reads SGHAT; CDR2 reads FQNNGV. DNA of the CDR3: TGTGCCAGCAGCTCCCAGTATCGGGGGGACACTGAAGCTTTCTTT. It codes for CASSSQYRGDTEAFF. Drawing the rest from reference TRBV11-2 and TRBJ1-1, the complete variable domain is EAGVAQSPRYKIIEKRQSVAFWCNPISGHATLYWYQQILGQGPKLLIQFQNNGVVDDSQLPKDRFSAERLKGVDSTLKIQPAKLEDSAVYLCASSSQYRGDTEAFFGQGTRLTVV.

DNA of the CDR3: TGTGCCAGCAGTTACCCCGGAAGGATGGACGAGCAGTACTTC. This gives the protein CASSYPGRMDEQYF. The chain employs TRBV6-2 or TRBV6-3 and TRBJ2-7; D call uncertain. V was cut by 2 bases and J by 5 bases, with 13 bases left in between. The V gene's germline CDR1 is MNHEY and CDR2 SVGEGT. This CDR3 is 14 amino acids long.

In this sample, this clonotype turned up many times. The chain couples TRBV7-2 to TRBJ2-5; no firm D call. The CDR3 is 13 residues long. Trimming took off 5 bases at V and 3 bases at J, with 10 bases between the two ends. Germline lookup yields CDR1 SGHTA and CDR2 FQGNSA. CDR3 in amino acids: CASSLRPKETQYF. For the CDR3, the DNA is TGTGCCAGCAGCCTCCGACCCAAAGAGACCCAGTACTTC. The full variable domain, completed using reference TRBV7-2 and TRBJ2-5, is GAGVSQSPSNKVTEKGKDVELRCDPISGHTALYWYRQSLGQGLEFLIYFQGNSAPDKSGLPSDRFSAERTGGSVSTLTIQRTQQEDSAVYLCASSLRPKETQYFGPGTRLLVL.

About this clonotype: This may be a read error: a much more frequent sequence differs by one nucleotide. The rearrangement uses TRBV14 and TRBJ1-1; 7 positions agree with TRBD1. This CDR3 is built from 14 residues. After removal of 5 bases from V and 5 bases from J, the junction contained 8 bases not matched to a gene. Germline assignment: CDR1 SGHDN and CDR2 FVKESK. CDR3 sequence reads: CASSSDREMTEAFF. The CDR3 region has the DNA TGTGCCAGCAGCTCAGACAGGGAAATGACTGAAGCTTTCTTT.

This clonotype occurred many times. The chain is built from TRBV28 and TRBJ1-1; 12 bases are shared with TRBD1. This CDR3 spans 14 amino acids. With V trimmed by 1 base and J by 8 bases, 2 bases remained unmatched. Germline-derived CDR1 and CDR2 are MDHEN and SYDVKM. CDR3 protein: CASSLSGTGGEAFF. DNA of the CDR3: TGTGCCAGCAGTTTATCCGGGACAGGGGGCGAAGCTTTCTTT.

There are many counts of this clonotype. The chain recombines TRBV20-1 with TRBJ2-5; the D gene is possibly TRBD2 (6 bases). The ends were cut back, 2 bases at V and 5 bases at J, with 15 bases in the middle. The germline V gene has CDR1 DFQATT and CDR2 SNEGSKA (reference sequence). The CDR3 extends over 14 amino acids. CDR3 protein: CSARTLAGYETQYF. CDR3 DNA sequence: TGCAGTGCTAGAACGCTCGCGGGGTACGAGACCCAGTACTTC.

This clonotype occurred a few times. J is TRBJ2-1 and V is TRBV10-3, with TRBD1 identical over 7 bases. Unmatched junction bases numbered 10, after V lost 10 bases and J lost 1 base. The germline CDR1 and CDR2 sequences are ENHRY and SYGVKD. This CDR3 is built from 15 residues. In DNA, the CDR3 is TGTGCCACAGCAAATGGGACAGTATCCTACAATGAGCAGTTCTTC. Amino acid sequence: CATANGTVSYNEQFF.

This clonotype has at least ten counts. This chain connects TRBV6-1 to TRBJ1-3; unclear D gene. V was pared by 6 bases and J by 0 bases, with 21 bases between. Germline V gene sequence: CDR1 MNHNS, CDR2 SASEGT. This CDR3 is built from 18 residues. The DNA of the CDR3 is TGTGCCAGCAGGGGTCCGAGACCCCAGAGCCACTCTGGAAACACCATATATTTT. Residues: CASRGPRPQSHSGNTIYF.

The table lists this clonotype with a few counts. The V call is TRBV19, the J call TRBJ1-1; D gene ambiguous. This CDR3 has 14 amino acids. The germline V and J ends were trimmed by 3 bases and 2 bases, with 10 bases remaining between them. Per germline, CDR1 LNHDA and CDR2 SQIVND (reference sequence). This CDR3 is CASSIRGTNTEAFF. The DNA for the CDR3 is TGTGCCAGTAGTATTCGTGGCACCAACACTGAAGCTTTCTTT.

V gene TRBV29-1 combines with J gene TRBJ2-5, with TRBD2 identical over 8 bases. Germline V gene data show CDR1 as SQVTM and CDR2 as ANQGSEA. There are 12 residues in the CDR3. V lost 4 bases, J lost 4 bases, and 2 bases stayed unmatched. The CDR3 sequence: CSVARGAETQYF. CDR3 sequence (DNA): TGCAGCGTTGCGCGGGGGGCAGAGACCCAGTACTTC.

The sample holds many counts of this clonotype. This chain joins TRBV7-8 and TRBJ2-6; TRBD2 aligns across 7 bases. CDR3 size: 17 residues. V trimming: 4 bases; J trimming: 2 bases; junction bases outside the gene matches: 8. The germline V gene encodes CDR1 SGHVS and CDR2 FQNEAQ. CDR3 sequence: CASSWGRASAGANVLTF. The CDR3 region has the DNA TGTGCCAGCAGCTGGGGGAGGGCGTCGGCTGGGGCCAACGTCCTGACTTTC.

CDR3 DNA sequence: TGCGCCAGCAGCCAAGATCCTTCTAGCGGCAGCTCCTACAATGAGCAGTTCTTC. This encodes CASSQDPSSGSSYNEQFF. The chain joins TRBV4-3 to TRBJ2-1, with 7 bases aligning to TRBD2. V shed 0 bases, J shed 0 bases, and the junction held 8 bases outside the gene matches. This CDR3 has 18 amino acids. Germline V gene sequence: CDR1 LGHNA, CDR2 YSLEER.